Presented here are 3 T cell receptor beta chains from one specimen sequenced in a study of cytotoxic CD8 clonotypes in ibrutinib-treated CLL. The data were produced by immunoSEQ multiplex PCR, yet TCRdb's version contains in-frame clones alone and is incomplete. Among over 250,000 clones listed, more than 70% were seen once. The sequencing here drew on PBMCs, taken at disease progression, from a patient treated with ibrutinib. The source of these receptors is a human donor with chronic lymphocytic leukemia.

This chain joins TRBV5-1 and TRBJ1-2; D is uncertain. The germline V gene encodes CDR1 SGHRS and CDR2 YFSETQ. Trimming took off 5 bases at V and 5 bases at J, with 10 bases between the two ends. This CDR3 is 12 amino acids long. CDR3 region: CASSSDGYGYTF. The DNA of the CDR3 is TGCGCCAGCAGTTCAGACGGGTATGGCTACACCTTC. Full variable domain (outside the CDR3, taken from reference TRBV5-1 and TRBJ1-2): KAGVTQTPRYLIKTRGQQVTLSCSPISGHRSVSWYQQTPGQGLQFLFEYFSETQRNKGNFPGRFSGRQFSNSRSEMNVSTLELGDSALYLCASSSDGYGYTFGSGTRLTVV.

V and J are TRBV4-1 and TRBJ2-3, with TRBD2 matching over 10 bases. The CDR3 has 15 amino acids. CDR1 and CDR2 from the germline V gene are MGHRA and YSYEKL. With 4 bases clipped from V and 5 bases from J, the junction kept 6 bases outside the gene matches. The DNA for the CDR3 is TGCGCCAGCAGCCTTTCTAGCGGGGGTGGAGATACGCAGTATTTT. Translation gives CASSLSSGGGDTQYF.

This chain links TRBV11-1 with TRBJ1-2; TRBD1 might be the D (6 bases). CDR1 and CDR2 from the germline V gene are SGHAT and FQDESV (reference sequence). The V gene lost 0 bases and the J gene lost 0 bases, with 11 bases spanning the gap. The length of the CDR3 is 16 residues. The CDR3 here is CASSLASGQTNYGYTF. The CDR3, as DNA: TGTGCCAGCAGCTTAGCCTCCGGACAGACTAACTATGGCTACACCTTC.